The present T cell receptor beta chain was sequenced within a study of beta chain features in type 1 diabetes. About the research overall: There was similarity between patients and healthy donors in age, gender and cell yields. The number of sorted cells examined across all samples was approximately 100 million.

Per germline, CDR1 MGHDK and CDR2 SYGVNS. The CDR3 spans 9 residues. V gave up 8 bases and J gave up 6 bases, with 3 bases separating them. This clone was counted between two and nine times. Its antigen is not identified. Broader study findings: Sequencing of cDNA might inflate the share of cells that strongly express TCR. Moderate yet significant TCRB CDR3 shortening was seen in Type 1 diabetes patients in all four CD4+ subsets.

Expressed TCRB transcripts were sequenced because the isolated RNA had all been reverse transcribed beforehand. The average output of naive, central memory and regulatory T cell samples was millions of reads. TCRdb's copy holds only in-frame clones and misses some; the assay was immunoSEQ multiplex PCR. The sample includes roughly 150,000 clones, roughly 59% of them seen just once. The chain couples TRBV25-1 to TRBJ2-3, with no clear D. This receptor was identified in a man aged 25-45 years with type 1 diabetes. Sequencing was performed on naive CD4+ T cells from blood. CDR3 loop: CASGDTQYF. The DNA for the CDR3 is TGTGCCAGCGGCGATACGCAGTATTTT. The full variable domain, rest sourced from reference TRBV25-1 and TRBJ2-3, is EADIYQTPRYLVIGTGKKITLECSQTMGHDKMYWYQQDPGMELHLIHYSYGVNSTEKGDLSSESTVSRIRTEHFPLTLESARPSHTSQYLCASGDTQYFGPGTRLTVL.